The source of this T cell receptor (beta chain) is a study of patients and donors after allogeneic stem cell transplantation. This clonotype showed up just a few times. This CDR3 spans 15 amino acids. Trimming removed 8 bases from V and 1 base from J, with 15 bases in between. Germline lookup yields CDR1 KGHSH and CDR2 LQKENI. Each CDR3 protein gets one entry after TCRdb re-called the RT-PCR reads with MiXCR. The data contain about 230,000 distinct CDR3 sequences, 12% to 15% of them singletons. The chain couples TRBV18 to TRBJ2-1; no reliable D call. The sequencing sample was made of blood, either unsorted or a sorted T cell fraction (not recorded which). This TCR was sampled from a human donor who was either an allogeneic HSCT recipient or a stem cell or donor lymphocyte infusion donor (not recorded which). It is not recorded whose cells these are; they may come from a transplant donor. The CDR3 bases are TGTGCCAGCAGGGCGACCGCCCAATCCTACAATGAGCAGTTCTTC. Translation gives CASRATAQSYNEQFF.